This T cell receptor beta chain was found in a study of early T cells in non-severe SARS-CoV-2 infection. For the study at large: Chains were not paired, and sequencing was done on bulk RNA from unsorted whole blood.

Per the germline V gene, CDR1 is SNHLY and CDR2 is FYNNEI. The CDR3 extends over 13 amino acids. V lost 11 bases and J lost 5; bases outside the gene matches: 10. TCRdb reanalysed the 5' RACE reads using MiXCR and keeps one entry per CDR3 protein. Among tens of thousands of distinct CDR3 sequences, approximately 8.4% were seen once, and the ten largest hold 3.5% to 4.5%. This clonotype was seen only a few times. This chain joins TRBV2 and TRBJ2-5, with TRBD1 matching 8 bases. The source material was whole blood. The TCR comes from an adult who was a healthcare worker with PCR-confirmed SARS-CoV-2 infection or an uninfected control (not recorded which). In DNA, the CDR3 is TGTGCCGGTTCTTGGACAGGGCTGGAGACCCAGTACTTC. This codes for CAGSWTGLETQYF.